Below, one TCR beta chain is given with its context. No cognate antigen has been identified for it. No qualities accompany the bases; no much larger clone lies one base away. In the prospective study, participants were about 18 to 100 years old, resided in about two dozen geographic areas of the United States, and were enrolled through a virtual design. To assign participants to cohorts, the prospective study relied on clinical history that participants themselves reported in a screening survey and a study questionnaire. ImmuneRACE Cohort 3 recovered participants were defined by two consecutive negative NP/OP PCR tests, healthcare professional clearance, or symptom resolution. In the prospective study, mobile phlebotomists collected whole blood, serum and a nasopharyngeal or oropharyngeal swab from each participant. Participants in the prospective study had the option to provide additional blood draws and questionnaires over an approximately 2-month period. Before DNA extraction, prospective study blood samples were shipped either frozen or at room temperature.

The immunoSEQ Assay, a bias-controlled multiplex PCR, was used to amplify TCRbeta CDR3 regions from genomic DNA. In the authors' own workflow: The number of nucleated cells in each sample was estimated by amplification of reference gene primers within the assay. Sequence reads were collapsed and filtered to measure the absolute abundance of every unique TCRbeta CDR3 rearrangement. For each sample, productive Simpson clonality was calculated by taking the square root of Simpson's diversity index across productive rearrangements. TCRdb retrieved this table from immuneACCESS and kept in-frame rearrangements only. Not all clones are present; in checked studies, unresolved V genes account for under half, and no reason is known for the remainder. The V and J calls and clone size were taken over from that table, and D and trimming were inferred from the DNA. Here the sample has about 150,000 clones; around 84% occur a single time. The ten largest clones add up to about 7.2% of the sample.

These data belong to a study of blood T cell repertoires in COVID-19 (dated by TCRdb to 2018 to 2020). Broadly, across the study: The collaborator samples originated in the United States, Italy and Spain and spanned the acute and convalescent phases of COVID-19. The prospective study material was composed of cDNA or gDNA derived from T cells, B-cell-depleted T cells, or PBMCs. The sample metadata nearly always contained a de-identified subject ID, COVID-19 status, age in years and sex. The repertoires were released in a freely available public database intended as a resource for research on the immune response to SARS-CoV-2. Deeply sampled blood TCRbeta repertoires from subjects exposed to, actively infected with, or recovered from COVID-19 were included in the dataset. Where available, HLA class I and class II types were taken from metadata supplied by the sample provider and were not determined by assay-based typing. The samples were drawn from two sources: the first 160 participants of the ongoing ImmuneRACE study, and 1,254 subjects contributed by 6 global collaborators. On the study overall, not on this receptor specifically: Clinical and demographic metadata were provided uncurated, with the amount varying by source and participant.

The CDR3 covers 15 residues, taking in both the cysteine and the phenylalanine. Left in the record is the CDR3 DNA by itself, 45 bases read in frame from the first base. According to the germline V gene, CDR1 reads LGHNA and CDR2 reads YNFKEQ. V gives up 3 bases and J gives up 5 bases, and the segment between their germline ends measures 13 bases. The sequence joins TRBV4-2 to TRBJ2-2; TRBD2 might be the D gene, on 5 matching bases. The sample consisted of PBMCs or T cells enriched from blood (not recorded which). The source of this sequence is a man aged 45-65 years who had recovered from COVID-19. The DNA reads TGTGCCAGCAGCCACTCCCCGGCGGGTACCGGGGAGCTGTTTTTT. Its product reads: CASSHSPAGTGELFF.